This T cell receptor (beta chain) was identified in a study of T-cell reconstitution after alpha-beta-depleted transplantation in children (TCRdb year 2016). A note on the overall study: Using TCR repertoire profiling, the study quantitatively followed how T-cell immune reconstitution unfolded in children after TCRalphabeta/CD19-depleted allogeneic hematopoietic cell transplantation.

This specimen's treatment or condition label, per the study, means: allogeneic hematopoietic cell transplantation with graft depleted of TCRalphabeta T cells and CD19 B cells. The transplant recipients were children given TCRalphabeta/CD19-depleted allogeneic hematopoietic cell grafts. Receptor libraries were prepared by PCR. Reads for this sample came from an Illumina HiSeq 2500. Molecular barcoding was employed in the preparation of TCR libraries, with unique molecular identifiers being used to normalize TCRbeta repertoire quantification. TCRdb cleaned the public reads at Q25 with fastp, built clones with MiXCR and kept in-frame beta chains. CDR3 protein sequences are deduplicated, and each keeps its most common genes and DNA. The sample has about 250,000 distinct CDR3 sequences on record, more than 20% of them singletons. The ten biggest clones cover about 4.8% of the sample. V is pruned by 7 bases and J by 3 bases, leaving 6 bases of the junction without a gene match. The CDR3 spans 12 residues, from the cysteine through the phenylalanine. The DNA shown is the 36-base CDR3, in frame from base 1. In the germline V gene (reference sequence), CDR1 corresponds to DFQATT and CDR2 to SNEGSKA.

This clonotype has just a few counts. Its antigen is currently not known. The sample holds no much larger clone one base away, and base qualities are not on file. The investigation overall reported the following: The apparently early alphabetaT-cell count recovery about two months after transplant was reportedly dependent on only several hundred rapidly expanded clones derived from non-depleted graft cells. The frequencies of hyperexpanded clones fell over the following months, and after one year, T-cell counts and TCRbeta diversity were mostly attributed to newly produced T cells. In some patients, the high TCRbeta diversity seen at day 60 was put down to recipient T cells and intrathymic progenitors that had survived conditioning.

The rearranged segments are TRBV20-1 and TRBJ2-7; 7 nucleotides in the junction match TRBD1. The receptor was isolated from a female patient aged 2-9 years who had a stem cell transplant for congenital amegakaryocytic thrombocytopenia, so the T cells may come from the graft donor. Sequences were derived from PBMCs, mostly from graft donor cells, sampled 360 days after TCRalphabeta/CD19-depleted stem cell transplant. The CDR3 protein: CSVLRTGYEQYF. Here is the DNA: TGCAGTGTCTTACGGACAGGCTACGAGCAGTACTTC.